Listed below are T cell receptor beta chains from one sample, sequenced in a study of T cells in Graves' hyperthyroidism and ophthalmopathy. MiXCR was run by TCRdb on the multiplex PCR reads, yielding one entry per CDR3 protein. This table has under 450,000 distinct CDR3 sequences, approximately 14% appearing once. Material: blood. All receptors derive from a woman aged 18-30 years with Graves' hyperthyroidism. The CDR3 runs from the conserved cysteine through the conserved F or W. The D gene is left open where the match is weak. The size entry is marked missing in some rows and otherwise reads once, few, many or a size class.

few	TRBJ2-3	16	TRBV6-1	NA	CASNQKRGGSTDTQYF	TGTGCCAGCAATCAGAAGAGGGGAGGTAGCACAGATACGCAGTATTTT
few	TRBJ2-1	13	TRBV5-7	TRBD2	CASSGTSGGQQFF	TGTGCCAGCAGTGGGACTAGCGGGGGCCAGCAGTTCTTC
few	TRBJ1-5	16	TRBV27	TRBD1	CASSPTPTGGIQPQHF	TGTGCCAGCAGCCCAACCCCGACAGGGGGCATTCAGCCCCAGCATTTT
many	TRBJ2-1	15	TRBV7-3	TRBD2	CASSPSGGVGYEQFF	TGTGCCAGCAGCCCCTCGGGAGGGGTAGGGTACGAGCAGTTCTTC
NA	TRBJ2-5	14	TRBV5-5	NA	CASSSSGWQETQYF	TGTGCCAGCAGCTCGTCCGGGTGGCAAGAGACCCAGTACTTC
many	TRBJ1-2	15	TRBV5-1	NA	CASSLEAADNYGYTF	TGCGCCAGCAGCTTGGAAGCGGCAGATAACTATGGCTACACCTTC
NA	TRBJ1-3	15	TRBV28	NA	CASRHTGVSGNTIYF	TGTGCCAGCAGACATACAGGCGTCTCTGGAAACACCATATATTTT
NA	TRBJ2-1	16	TRBV7-9	TRBD1	CASSLLTNTGGAGQFF	TGTGCCAGCAGCTTACTCACCAATACAGGGGGCGCTGGTCAGTTCTTC
NA	TRBJ1-6	15	TRBV27	NA	CASTTDRKGTSPLHF	TGTGCCAGCACCACCGACAGGAAGGGGACTTCACCCCTCCACTTT
many	TRBJ1-1	14	TRBV6-1	NA	CASSTATGNTEAFF	TGTGCCAGCAGTACAGCGACGGGGAACACTGAAGCTTTCTTT
many	TRBJ2-1	17	TRBV6-6	NA	CASSYLPILGSYNEQFF	TGTGCCAGCAGTTACCTCCCCATCCTGGGCTCCTACAATGAGCAGTTCTTC
NA	TRBJ1-1	15	TRBV7-2	NA	CASSPVDGLNTEAFF	TGTGCCAGCAGCCCCGTGGACGGACTGAACACTGAAGCTTTCTTT
NA	TRBJ1-2	12	TRBV6-1	NA	CASSNNGGGYTF	TGTGCCAGCAGTAACAACGGGGGTGGCTACACCTTC
few	TRBJ1-5	14	TRBV28	TRBD1	CASSFPGGRQPQHF	TGTGCCAGCAGTTTCCCAGGGGGAAGGCAGCCCCAGCATTTT
many	TRBJ1-1	14	TRBV7-3	TRBD1	CASSVGTGDTEAFF	TGTGCCAGCAGCGTTGGGACAGGGGACACTGAAGCTTTCTTT
few	TRBJ2-1	13	TRBV6-1	NA	CASTLKPYNNQFF	TGTGCCAGCACATTAAAACCATACAACAACCAGTTCTTC
many	TRBJ1-1	17	TRBV6-2/TRBV6-3	NA	CASSWRRQKAMNTEAFF	TGTGCCAGCAGTTGGCGGCGCCAGAAGGCTATGAACACTGAAGCTTTCTTT
many	TRBJ2-1	15	TRBV5-1	NA	CASSPNRTPYNEQFF	TGCGCCAGCAGCCCCAATAGGACCCCCTACAATGAGCAGTTCTTC
many	TRBJ2-7	12	TRBV12-3/TRBV12-4	TRBD1	CASGRGPGEQYF	TGTGCCAGCGGAAGGGGGCCAGGAGAGCAGTACTTC
many	TRBJ1-4	18	TRBV28	NA	CASSLPNLVSRFGEKLFF	TGTGCCAGCAGTTTACCGAACCTAGTCAGCCGATTTGGCGAAAAACTGTTTTTT
many	TRBJ2-5	16	TRBV11-2	NA	CASSLRPTQGQETQYF	TGTGCCAGCAGCCTGAGACCCACGCAGGGGCAAGAGACCCAGTACTTC
NA	TRBJ2-2	12	TRBV27	NA	CASRTDTGELFF	TGTGCCAGCAGGACAGACACCGGGGAGCTGTTTTTT
many	TRBJ2-5	16	TRBV6-4	TRBD2	CASSGGRDRHQETQYF	TGTGCCAGCAGTGGAGGGAGGGACCGGCACCAAGAGACCCAGTACTTC
many	TRBJ2-3	16	TRBV28	NA	CASSMGLAQNTDTQYF	TGTGCCAGCAGCATGGGCCTAGCTCAAAACACAGATACGCAGTATTTT
many	TRBJ1-6	14	TRBV6-6	NA	CASSYDRNNSPLHF	TGTGCCAGCAGTTACGACAGGAATAATTCACCCCTCCACTTT
many	TRBJ2-3	13	TRBV7-2	NA	CASSFLRGDTQYF	TGTGCCAGCAGCTTTCTCAGGGGCGATACGCAGTATTTT
many	TRBJ2-1	15	TRBV20-1	TRBD2	CSARDGGLAGTEQFF	TGCAGTGCTAGAGATGGCGGACTAGCGGGAACCGAGCAGTTCTTC
few	TRBJ2-1	13	TRBV6-1	NA	CASSSPSYNEQFF	TGTGCCAGCAGCAGCCCTAGCTACAATGAGCAGTTCTTC
few	TRBJ1-1	12	TRBV12-3/TRBV12-4	NA	CASVFGFTEAFF	TGTGCCAGCGTTTTTGGATTCACTGAAGCTTTCTTT
NA	TRBJ1-1	13	TRBV10-3	NA	CATHRDPNTEAFF	TGTGCCACTCACCGGGACCCCAACACTGAAGCTTTCTTT
few	TRBJ2-7	16	TRBV6-1	TRBD2	CASTRLAGGLVYEQYF	TGTGCCAGCACCCGACTAGCGGGGGGACTTGTCTACGAGCAGTACTTC
many	TRBJ1-4	14	TRBV13	TRBD1	CASSFRTGGEKLFF	TGTGCCAGCAGCTTTCGGACAGGAGGTGAAAAACTGTTTTTT
few	TRBJ1-1	16	TRBV9	TRBD1	CASSRSARQGNTEAFF	TGTGCCAGCAGCAGAAGTGCTAGACAGGGTAACACTGAAGCTTTCTTT
many	TRBJ2-5	14	TRBV5-1	TRBD2	CASSPSGRGETQYF	TGCGCCAGCAGCCCTAGCGGGAGGGGTGAGACCCAGTACTTC
NA	TRBJ2-5	15	TRBV9	NA	CASTLEGNPQETQYF	TGTGCCAGCACCCTAGAAGGGAACCCCCAAGAGACCCAGTACTTC
many	TRBJ2-7	18	TRBV5-1	TRBD2	CASSPQGTSGISSYEQYF	TGCGCCAGCAGCCCGCAGGGGACTAGCGGTATAAGCTCCTACGAGCAGTACTTC
many	TRBJ1-6	14	TRBV12-3/TRBV12-4	NA	CASSLEGVNSPLHF	TGTGCCAGCAGTTTAGAGGGGGTTAATTCACCCCTCCACTTT
few	TRBJ1-2	13	TRBV28	NA	CASSFRRGYGYTF	TGTGCCAGCAGTTTTCGGAGAGGTTACGGCTACACCTTC
NA	TRBJ2-7	20	TRBV2	TRBD2	CASSGGTSGGFPGRVYEQYF	TGTGCCAGCAGTGGCGGGACTAGCGGGGGGTTTCCAGGGAGGGTCTACGAGCAGTACTTC
NA	TRBJ2-7	14	TRBV7-6	NA	CASSLRDTAYEQYF	TGTGCCAGCAGCTTAAGGGACACAGCCTACGAGCAGTACTTC
NA	TRBJ1-6	15	TRBV4-1	TRBD1	CASSQEVTGDSPLHF	TGCGCCAGCAGCCAAGAGGTGACAGGGGATTCACCCCTCCACTTT
NA	TRBJ2-1	16	TRBV7-9	TRBD2	CASSTVSGSSYNEQFF	TGTGCCAGCAGCACCGTTAGCGGGAGCTCCTACAATGAGCAGTTCTTC
many	TRBJ2-5	13	TRBV27	NA	CASSLRGAGTQYF	TGTGCCAGCAGTTTAAGGGGGGCGGGGACCCAGTACTTC
few	TRBJ2-1	13	TRBV20-1	TRBD2	CSATGTRGNEQFF	TGCAGTGCTACCGGGACTAGGGGAAATGAGCAGTTCTTC
NA	TRBJ2-4	15	TRBV12-3/TRBV12-4	NA	CASSLGGAAKNIQYF	TGTGCCAGCAGTTTAGGGGGGGCAGCAAAAAACATTCAGTACTTC
few	TRBJ2-2	16	TRBV11-2	NA	CASSPRIGANTGELFF	TGTGCCAGCAGCCCCCGAATTGGCGCTAACACCGGGGAGCTGTTTTTT
many	TRBJ1-5	13	TRBV7-9	NA	CASSFGRHEPQHF	TGTGCCAGCAGCTTTGGCCGGCACGAGCCCCAGCATTTT
many	TRBJ1-2	14	TRBV7-3	TRBD1	CASSARPGQGGYTF	TGTGCCAGCAGCGCGCGACCGGGACAGGGTGGCTACACCTTC
NA	TRBJ2-7	16	TRBV4-1	TRBD1	CASSLFFGQGRYEQYF	TGCGCCAGCAGCCTATTTTTTGGACAGGGGAGGTACGAGCAGTACTTC
many	TRBJ2-1	14	TRBV7-2	NA	CASSWGGRYNEQFF	TGTGCCAGCAGCTGGGGGGGGCGGTACAATGAGCAGTTCTTC
few	TRBJ2-5	14	TRBV7-2	NA	CASSFSFGKETQYF	TGTGCCAGCAGCTTCTCCTTCGGGAAAGAGACCCAGTACTTC
few	TRBJ2-1	12	TRBV7-9	TRBD1	CASRRQGDEQFF	TGTGCCAGCAGAAGACAGGGCGATGAGCAGTTCTTC
many	TRBJ2-3	15	TRBV20-1	NA	CSARDRRKVTDTQYF	TGCAGTGCTAGAGATAGGCGAAAAGTCACAGATACGCAGTATTTT
many	TRBJ2-7	19	TRBV27	NA	CASSLSNPRASAWSYEQYF	TGTGCCAGCAGTTTATCCAACCCAAGGGCTAGCGCGTGGTCTTACGAGCAGTACTTC
many	TRBJ2-7	14	TRBV20-1	TRBD2	CSARVLARSYEQYF	TGCAGTGCTAGAGTACTAGCGAGGTCCTACGAGCAGTACTTC